Listed below are T cell receptor beta chains from one sample, sequenced in a study of control samples from healthy donors and cancer patients. TCRdb's table, derived via immunoSEQ multiplex PCR, lists solely in-frame clones and lacks some. Counted here are 150,000 to 200,000 clones, around 92% occurring once; the ten biggest clones make up approximately 1.5%. The sample was blood. These receptors originate from a woman aged 25 to 39 in good health. Each CDR3 is given with its conserved first and last residue. Fields, in order: J gene, D gene, CDR3 length, clone size, V gene, CDR3 protein, CDR3 DNA. The D gene is left open where the match is weak. Size values are once, few and many counts, or a class for expanded clones, and some rows have none.

j_call: TRBJ1-1
d_call: .
cdr3_length: 12
clone_size: .
v_call: TRBV7-2
cdr3_aa: CASSLAGVEAFF
cdr3_nt: TGTGCCAGCAGCTTAGCCGGGGTTGAAGCTTTCTTT

j_call: TRBJ1-2
d_call: .
cdr3_length: 14
clone_size: .
v_call: TRBV21-1
cdr3_aa: CASSKKAANYGYTF
cdr3_nt: TGTGCCAGCAGCAAAAAAGCGGCGAACTATGGCTACACCTTC

j_call: TRBJ1-6
d_call: .
cdr3_length: 13
clone_size: once
v_call: TRBV11-3
cdr3_aa: CASSPGQNSPLHF
cdr3_nt: TGTGCCAGCAGCCCCGGACAGAATTCACCCCTCCACTTT

j_call: TRBJ2-5
d_call: .
cdr3_length: 15
clone_size: .
v_call: TRBV7-9
cdr3_aa: CASSLEQGSGETQYF
cdr3_nt: TGTGCCAGCAGCTTAGAGCAGGGTTCGGGGGAGACCCAGTACTTC

j_call: TRBJ2-4
d_call: TRBD2
cdr3_length: 20
clone_size: .
v_call: TRBV7-8
cdr3_aa: CASSLRGLAGGPGGKNIQYF
cdr3_nt: TGTGCCAGCAGCCTTCGCGGACTAGCGGGAGGGCCTGGGGGCAAAAACATTCAGTACTTC

j_call: TRBJ1-2
d_call: TRBD1
cdr3_length: 13
clone_size: .
v_call: TRBV19
cdr3_aa: CASSMGQGYGYTF
cdr3_nt: TGTGCCAGTAGTATGGGACAGGGGTACGGCTACACCTTC

j_call: TRBJ2-5
d_call: TRBD2
cdr3_length: 14
clone_size: .
v_call: TRBV11-2
cdr3_aa: CASSLDGGGETQYF
cdr3_nt: TGTGCCAGCAGCTTAGATGGGGGGGGAGAGACCCAGTACTTC

j_call: TRBJ1-1
d_call: TRBD1
cdr3_length: 15
clone_size: .
v_call: TRBV19
cdr3_aa: CASSIASGQGTEAFF
cdr3_nt: TGTGCCAGTAGTATAGCCTCGGGACAGGGCACTGAAGCTTTCTTT

j_call: TRBJ2-3
d_call: TRBD2
cdr3_length: 14
clone_size: .
v_call: TRBV5-5
cdr3_aa: CASRASGRPDTQYF
cdr3_nt: TGTGCCAGCAGAGCTAGCGGGAGGCCAGATACGCAGTATTTT

j_call: TRBJ2-3
d_call: TRBD2
cdr3_length: 16
clone_size: .
v_call: TRBV15
cdr3_aa: CATSKLLAGYTDTQYF
cdr3_nt: TGTGCCACCAGCAAATTACTAGCGGGGTACACAGATACGCAGTATTTT

j_call: TRBJ2-7
d_call: TRBD1
cdr3_length: 14
clone_size: .
v_call: TRBV6-6
cdr3_aa: CASRNGQGTYEQYF
cdr3_nt: TGTGCCAGCAGGAACGGACAGGGGACCTACGAGCAGTACTTC

j_call: TRBJ1-2
d_call: TRBD1
cdr3_length: 14
clone_size: .
v_call: TRBV18
cdr3_aa: CASSPQGVEYGYTF
cdr3_nt: TGTGCCAGCTCACCCCAGGGGGTGGAATATGGCTACACCTTC

j_call: TRBJ2-7
d_call: .
cdr3_length: 13
clone_size: .
v_call: TRBV18
cdr3_aa: CASSPPTSYEQYF
cdr3_nt: TGTGCCAGCTCACCACCAACCTCCTACGAGCAGTACTTC

j_call: TRBJ1-6
d_call: .
cdr3_length: 14
clone_size: .
v_call: TRBV15
cdr3_aa: CATSRDLDNSPLHF
cdr3_nt: TGTGCCACCAGCAGAGATTTGGATAATTCACCCCTCCACTTT